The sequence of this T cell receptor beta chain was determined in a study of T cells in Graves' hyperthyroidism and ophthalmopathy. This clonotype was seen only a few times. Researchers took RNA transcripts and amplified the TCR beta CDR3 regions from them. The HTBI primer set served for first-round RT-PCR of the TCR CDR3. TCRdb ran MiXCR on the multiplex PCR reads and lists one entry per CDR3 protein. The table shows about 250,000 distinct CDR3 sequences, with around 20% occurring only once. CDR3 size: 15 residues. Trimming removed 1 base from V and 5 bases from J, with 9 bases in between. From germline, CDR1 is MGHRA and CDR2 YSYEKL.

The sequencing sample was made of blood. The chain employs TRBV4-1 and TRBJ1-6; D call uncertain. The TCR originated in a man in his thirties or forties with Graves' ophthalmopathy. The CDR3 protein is CASSQVLSDNSPLHF. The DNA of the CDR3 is TGCGCCAGCAGCCAAGTCTTGTCAGATAATTCACCCCTCCACTTT.